Below are 9 T cell receptor beta chains sequenced from a single sample in a study of spatial heterogeneity in lung cancer. TCRdb recomputed calls from the 5' RACE reads with MiXCR, one row per CDR3 protein. The data contain roughly 32,000 distinct CDR3 sequences, about 10% of them seen just once; the ten biggest clones take up 25% to 35%. The time point: blood at routine non-recurrence follow-up after resection. This sample comprised PBMCs, obtained at follow-up. These receptors were taken from a female donor with early-stage non-small cell lung cancer.

This clonotype was picked up many times. The chain couples TRBV7-2 to TRBJ1-4; D not certain. Germline assignment: CDR1 SGHTA and CDR2 FQGNSA. V shed 5 bases and J shed 0 bases, with 10 bases lying between them. The length of the CDR3 is 15 residues. The CDR3 spells CASSLRRATNEKLFF. The DNA of the CDR3 is TGTGCCAGCAGCCTCCGTCGGGCAACTAATGAAAAACTGTTTTTT. The full variable domain, rest sourced from reference TRBV7-2 and TRBJ1-4, is GAGVSQSPSNKVTEKGKDVELRCDPISGHTALYWYRQSLGQGLEFLIYFQGNSAPDKSGLPSDRFSAERTGGSVSTLTIQRTQQEDSAVYLCASSLRRATNEKLFFGSGTQLSVL.

The chain has TRBV2 and TRBJ2-2; the match to TRBD1 covers 7 bases. CDR1 is SNHLY, CDR2 FYNNEI, per germline. This CDR3 is built from 15 residues. With V trimmed by 6 bases and J by 4 bases, 8 bases remained unmatched. The CDR3 bases are TGTGCCAGCAGCCCTACAGGGGAAAGCACCGGGGAGCTGTTTTTT. Protein: CASSPTGESTGELFF.

This chain joins TRBV6-6 and TRBJ1-2; 10 nucleotides align to TRBD1. Germline values: CDR1 MNHNY, CDR2 SVGAGI (reference sequence). V trimming: 2 bases; J trimming: 3 bases; junction bases outside the gene matches: 9. The CDR3 is 17 amino acids. In DNA, the CDR3 is TGTGCCAGCAGTTACCGTCCGCCGGGACAGGGGCACTATGGCTACACCTTC. This sequence encodes CASSYRPPGQGHYGYTF.

This clonotype was detected a few times. The J gene is TRBJ1-2, the V gene TRBV7-2, with D unclear. CDR1 is SGHTA and CDR2 is FQGNSA in the germline V gene. This CDR3 comprises 16 residues. V was shortened by 1 base and J by 0 bases, with 12 bases between the two germline ends. The CDR3 DNA reads TGTGCCAGCAGCTTAGAGGCCAGTCTAGCTAACTATGGCTACACCTTC. Its protein product is CASSLEASLANYGYTF.

This clonotype has more than one count but fewer than ten. The chain employs TRBV20-1 and TRBJ2-7; TRBD1 might be the D (5 bases). Germline assignment: CDR1 DFQATT and CDR2 SNEGSKA (reference sequence). The CDR3 length is 10 residues. Between the trimmed V and J ends, which lost 7 bases and 7 bases, there was a span of 11 bases. CDR3 DNA sequence: TGCAGTGGGGCAGGGTGTGAGCAGTACTTC. It codes for CSGAGCEQYF.

In the case of this clonotype: One junction end disagrees with the germline gene, perhaps due to a read error. The chain uses TRBV29-1 and TRBJ1-3; D is possibly TRBD1 (5 bases). The CDR3 runs to 13 residues. Germline loops: CDR1 SQVTM, CDR2 ANQGSEA. CDR3 bases: TGCGGCGTTGAAGAGGGGTCTGGAAACACCATATATTTT. Translation: CGVEEGSGNTIYF.

This chain joins TRBV7-2 and TRBJ2-7; TRBD1 agrees at 8 bases. CDR1 is SGHTA, CDR2 FQGNSA, per germline. This CDR3 spans 14 amino acids. J lost 3 bases, V lost 4 bases, and 5 bases had no gene match. CDR3 sequence reads: CASSSGTGDYEQYF. CDR3 in DNA: TGTGCCAGCAGCTCCGGGACAGGTGACTACGAGCAGTACTTC.

This clonotype was picked up many times. The rearrangement joins TRBV5-1 to TRBJ1-3; D not resolved. The CDR3 is made up of 16 amino acids. V shed 0 bases and J shed 4 bases, with 14 bases lying between them. CDR1 and CDR2 from the germline V gene are SGHRS and YFSETQ. This CDR3 is CASSLVAGLGGNTIYF. The CDR3 DNA sequence: TGCGCCAGCAGCTTGGTGGCTGGTCTGGGCGGAAACACCATATATTTT.

This clonotype occurred a few times. The chain joins TRBV24-1 to TRBJ2-1, with D hard to call. Germline assignment: CDR1 KGHDR and CDR2 SFDVKD. The CDR3 extends over 15 amino acids. V lost 9 bases and J lost 0, with 14 bases in between. The CDR3 DNA sequence: TGTGCCACCCTCCCCTTCAAGAACTCCTACAATGAGCAGTTCTTC. It translates to CATLPFKNSYNEQFF.